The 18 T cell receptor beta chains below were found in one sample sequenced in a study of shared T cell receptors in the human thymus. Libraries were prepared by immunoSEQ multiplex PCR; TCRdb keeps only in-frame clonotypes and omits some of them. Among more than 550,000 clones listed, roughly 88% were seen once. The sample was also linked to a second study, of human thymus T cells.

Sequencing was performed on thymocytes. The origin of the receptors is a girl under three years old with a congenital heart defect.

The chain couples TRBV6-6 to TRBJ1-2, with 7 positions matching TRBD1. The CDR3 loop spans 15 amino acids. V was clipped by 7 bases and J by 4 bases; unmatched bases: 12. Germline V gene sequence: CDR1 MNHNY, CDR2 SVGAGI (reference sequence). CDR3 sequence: CASTLRTGLSYGYTF. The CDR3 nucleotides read TGTGCCAGCACCTTGAGGACAGGACTTAGCTATGGCTACACCTTC.

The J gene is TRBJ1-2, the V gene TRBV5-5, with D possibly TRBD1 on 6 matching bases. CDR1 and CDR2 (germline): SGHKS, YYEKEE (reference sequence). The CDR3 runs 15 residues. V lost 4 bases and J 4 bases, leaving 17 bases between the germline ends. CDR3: CASSAGQMTLYGYTF. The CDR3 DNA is TGTGCCAGCAGCGCCGGACAGATGACCCTCTATGGCTACACCTTC.

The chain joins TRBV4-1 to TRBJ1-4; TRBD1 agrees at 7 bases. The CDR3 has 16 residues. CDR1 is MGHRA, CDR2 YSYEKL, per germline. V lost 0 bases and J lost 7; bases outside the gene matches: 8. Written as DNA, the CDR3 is TGCGCCAGCAGCCAAGATCCCCGACAGGGAGGTGAAAAACTGTTTTTT. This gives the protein CASSQDPRQGGEKLFF.

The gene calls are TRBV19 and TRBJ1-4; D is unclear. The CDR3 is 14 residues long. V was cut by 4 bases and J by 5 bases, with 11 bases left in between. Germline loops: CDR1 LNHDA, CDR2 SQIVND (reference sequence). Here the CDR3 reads CASSKPPGNEKLFF. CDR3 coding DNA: TGTGCCAGTAGTAAGCCCCCGGGGAATGAAAAACTGTTTTTT.

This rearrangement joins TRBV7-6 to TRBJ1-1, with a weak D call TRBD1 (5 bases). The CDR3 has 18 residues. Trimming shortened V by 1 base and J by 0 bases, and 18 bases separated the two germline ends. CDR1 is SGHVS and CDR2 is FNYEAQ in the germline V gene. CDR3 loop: CASSLEWQGYPVNTEAFF. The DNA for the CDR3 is TGTGCCAGCAGCTTAGAGTGGCAGGGTTATCCGGTGAACACTGAAGCTTTCTTT.

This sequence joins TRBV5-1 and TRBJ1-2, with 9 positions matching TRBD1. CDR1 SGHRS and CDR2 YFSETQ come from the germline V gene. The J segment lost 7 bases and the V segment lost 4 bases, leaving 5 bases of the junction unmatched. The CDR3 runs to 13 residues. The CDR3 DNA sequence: TGCGCCAGCAGCCGGGACAGGGCCGGTGGCTACACCTTC. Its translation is CASSRDRAGGYTF.

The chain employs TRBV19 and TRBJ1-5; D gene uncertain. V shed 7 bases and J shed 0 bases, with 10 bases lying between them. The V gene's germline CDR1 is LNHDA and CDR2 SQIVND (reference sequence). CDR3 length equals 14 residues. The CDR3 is CASTGWYSNQPQHF. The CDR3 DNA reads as TGTGCCAGTACCGGGTGGTATAGCAATCAGCCCCAGCATTTT.

Written as DNA, the CDR3 is TGTGCCAGCAGCTCAGGTCAGAACCCTCGGGACAGGGGGCTTTTTTATGGCTACACCTTC. Translating it yields CASSSGQNPRDRGLFYGYTF. The V and J genes are TRBV27 and TRBJ1-2, with 12 bases lining up with TRBD1. The CDR3 spans 20 residues. The V segment lost 6 bases and the J segment 5 bases; nucleotides outside the gene matches: 22. Germline lookup yields CDR1 MNHEY and CDR2 SMNVEV (reference sequence).

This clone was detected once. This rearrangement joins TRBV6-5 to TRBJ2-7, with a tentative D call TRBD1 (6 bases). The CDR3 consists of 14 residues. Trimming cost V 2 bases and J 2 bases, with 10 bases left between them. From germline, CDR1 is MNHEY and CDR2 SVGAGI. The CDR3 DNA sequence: TGTGCCAGCAGTTACGGTTACAGGGCCTACGAGCAGTACTTC. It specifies CASSYGYRAYEQYF.

In DNA form, the CDR3 reads TGCAGCGTCCCCGACCGGGGGGCGCTGTCTGCCACGCAGTATTTT. Amino acids: CSVPDRGALSATQYF. This chain joins TRBV29-1 and TRBJ2-3; D perhaps matches TRBD2 (7 bases). The V and J ends lost 6 bases and 9 bases respectively, with 25 bases between them. CDR1 is SQVTM, CDR2 ANQGSEA, per germline. There are 15 residues in the CDR3.

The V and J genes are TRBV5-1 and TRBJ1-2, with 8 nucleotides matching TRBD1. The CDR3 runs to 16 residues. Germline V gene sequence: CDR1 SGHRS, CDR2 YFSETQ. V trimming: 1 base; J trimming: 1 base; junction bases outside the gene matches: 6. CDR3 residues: CASSLPSGQVNYGYTF. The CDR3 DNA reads TGCGCCAGCAGCTTGCCGTCGGGACAGGTTAACTATGGCTACACCTTC.

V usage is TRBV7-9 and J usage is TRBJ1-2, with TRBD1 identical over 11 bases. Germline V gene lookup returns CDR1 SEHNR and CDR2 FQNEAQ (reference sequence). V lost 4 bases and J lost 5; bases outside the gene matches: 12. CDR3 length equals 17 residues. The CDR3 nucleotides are TGTGCCAGCAGCTACCGGGACAGGGGGGGCCTAGGGTATGGCTACACCTTC. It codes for CASSYRDRGGLGYGYTF.

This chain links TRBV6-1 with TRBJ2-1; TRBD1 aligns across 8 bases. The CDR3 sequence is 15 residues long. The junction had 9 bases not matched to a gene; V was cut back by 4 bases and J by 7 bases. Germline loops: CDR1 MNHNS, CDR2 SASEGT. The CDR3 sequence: CASSGYGQGINEQFF. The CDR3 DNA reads TGTGCCAGCAGTGGATACGGACAGGGAATTAATGAGCAGTTCTTC.

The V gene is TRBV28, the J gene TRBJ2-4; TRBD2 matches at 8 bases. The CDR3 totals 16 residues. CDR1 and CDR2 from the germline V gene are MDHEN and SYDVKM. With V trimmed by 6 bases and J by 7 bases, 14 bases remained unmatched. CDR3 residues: CASSTHRGGPCNIQYF. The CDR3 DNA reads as TGTGCCAGCAGCACCCATCGGGGGGGCCCATGTAACATTCAGTACTTC. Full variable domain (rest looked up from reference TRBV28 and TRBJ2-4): DVKVTQSSRYLVKRTGEKVFLECVQDMDHENMFWYRQDPGLGLRLIYFSYDVKMKEKGDIPEGYSVSREKKERFSLILESASTNQTSMYLCASSTHRGGPCNIQYFGAGTRLSVL.

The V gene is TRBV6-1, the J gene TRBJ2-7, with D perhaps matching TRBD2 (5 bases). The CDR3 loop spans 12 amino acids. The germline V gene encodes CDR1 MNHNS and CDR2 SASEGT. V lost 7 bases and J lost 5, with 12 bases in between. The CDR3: CASTDSNNEQYF. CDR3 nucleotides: TGTGCCAGCACGGACTCGAACAACGAGCAGTACTTC.

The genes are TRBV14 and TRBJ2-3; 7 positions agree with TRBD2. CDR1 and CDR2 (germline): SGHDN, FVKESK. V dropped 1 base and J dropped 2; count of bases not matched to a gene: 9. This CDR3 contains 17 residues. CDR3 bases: TGTGCCAGCAGCCAAGGTTGGGGGGGGACCCCCACAGATACGCAGTATTTT. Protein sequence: CASSQGWGGTPTDTQYF.

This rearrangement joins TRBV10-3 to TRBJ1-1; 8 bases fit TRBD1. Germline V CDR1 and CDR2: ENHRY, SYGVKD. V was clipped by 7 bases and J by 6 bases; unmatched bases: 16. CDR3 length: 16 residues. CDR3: CAIIPGQDRLGAEAFF. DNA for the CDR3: TGTGCCATCATTCCGGGACAGGACCGGTTGGGGGCTGAAGCTTTCTTT.

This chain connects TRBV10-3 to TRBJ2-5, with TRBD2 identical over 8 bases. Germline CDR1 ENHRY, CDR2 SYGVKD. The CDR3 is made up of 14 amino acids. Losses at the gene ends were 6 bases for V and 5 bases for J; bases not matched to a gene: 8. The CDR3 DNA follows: TGTGCCATCAGGGCGGGGGGCTTAGGGGAGACCCAGTACTTC. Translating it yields CAIRAGGLGETQYF.